Presented here are 26 T cell receptor beta chains from one specimen sequenced in a study of blood T cell repertoires in COVID-19. Libraries were prepared by immunoSEQ multiplex PCR; TCRdb keeps only in-frame clonotypes and omits some of them. The sample lists 300,000 to 450,000 clones, 85% seen once, with roughly 3.6% in the top ten. Source material: peripheral blood. Every receptor here comes from a young woman with acute or convalescent COVID-19.

Of note for this clone: One junction end disagrees with the germline gene, perhaps due to a read error. The V call is TRBV5-6, the J call TRBJ2-7; possibly TRBD1 for D (6 bases). Germline assignment: CDR1 SGHDT and CDR2 YYEEEE. CDR3 length: 18 residues. The DNA for the CDR3 is TGTGCCAGCACCTTGGATAGAATACAGGGAACCCAACTCTACGAGCAGTACTTC. Encoded protein: CASTLDRIQGTQLYEQYF.

The chain combines TRBV11-3 with TRBJ1-1, with a weak D call TRBD1 (5 bases). This CDR3 contains 19 residues. Looked up from germline, CDR1 is SGHNT and CDR2 is YENEEA. The V and J ends lost 0 bases and 0 bases respectively, with 20 bases between them. The CDR3 DNA follows: TGTGCCAGCAGCTTAGAGGGTCAGGTCGGCGGGGGTATGAACACTGAAGCTTTCTTT. Translation gives CASSLEGQVGGGMNTEAFF. The full variable domain, its missing parts supplied by reference TRBV11-3 and TRBJ1-1, is EAGVVQSPRYKIIEKKQPVAFWCNPISGHNTLYWYLQNLGQGPELLIRYENEEAVDDSQLPKDRFSAERLKGVDSTLKIQPAELGDSAVYLCASSLEGQVGGGMNTEAFFGQGTRLTVV.

The chain carries TRBV19 and TRBJ1-2, with D uncertain. Trimming removed 5 bases at V and 7 bases at J, with 14 bases between. Germline V gives CDR1 LNHDA, CDR2 SQIVND (reference sequence). This CDR3 has 13 residues. CDR3 sequence: CASSPTSVGGYTF. The CDR3 DNA is TGTGCCAGTAGTCCGACTTCCGTGGGTGGCTACACCTTC.

This chain connects TRBV6-6 to TRBJ1-1; D is uncertain. Germline CDR1 is MNHNY and CDR2 is SVGAGI (reference sequence). V lost 0 bases and J lost 3, with 8 bases in between. CDR3 length: 14 amino acids. The CDR3 is CASSYSGVDTEAFF. DNA for the CDR3: TGTGCCAGCAGTTACTCCGGGGTTGACACTGAAGCTTTCTTT.

This clone was seen only a few times. CDR3 sequence reads: CASGFDRGYEQYF. In nucleotides, the CDR3 is TGTGCTAGTGGCTTTGACAGGGGTTACGAGCAGTACTTC. V usage is TRBV12-5 and J usage is TRBJ2-7; 8 positions agree with TRBD1. V lost 6 bases and J lost 4; bases outside the gene matches: 5. Germline V gene sequence: CDR1 LGHNT, CDR2 FRNRAP. This CDR3 has 13 residues.

This clone was detected once. This chain connects TRBV3-1 (or the pseudogene TRBV3-2) to TRBJ2-7; D gene uncertain. Germline assignment: CDR1 LGHDT and CDR2 YNNKEL (reference sequence). The length of the CDR3 is 12 residues. The V and J ends lost 2 bases and 4 bases respectively, with 6 bases between them. CDR3 region: CASSQNLYEQYF. DNA for the CDR3: TGTGCCAGCAGCCAAAACTTGTACGAGCAGTACTTC.

This clone appeared many times. The gene calls are TRBV6-5 and TRBJ1-2; TRBD1 agrees at 8 bases. The V and J ends lost 2 bases and 4 bases, in that order; junction bases with no gene match: 9. Germline-derived CDR1 and CDR2 are MNHEY and SVGAGI. The CDR3 covers 16 residues. The CDR3 spells CASSYIRTGGGYGYTF. As DNA, the CDR3 is TGTGCCAGCAGTTACATCCGAACAGGGGGTGGCTATGGCTACACCTTC.

V gene TRBV30 combines with J gene TRBJ2-7; 8 bases align to TRBD1. With V trimmed by 0 bases and J by 6 bases, 7 bases remained unmatched. This CDR3 contains 14 residues. The germline V gene has CDR1 GTSNPN and CDR2 SVGIG (reference sequence). The CDR3 sequence: CAWSVGQGLLEQYF. In DNA, the CDR3 is TGTGCCTGGAGTGTAGGACAGGGACTTCTCGAGCAGTACTTC.

This chain links TRBV10-2 with TRBJ2-6; TRBD2 aligns across 7 bases. V lost 3 bases, J lost 0 bases, and 8 bases stayed unmatched. CDR1 is WSHSY, CDR2 SAAADI, per germline. The CDR3 has 18 residues. In DNA, the CDR3 is TGCGCCAGCAGTGATGAATACGGGAGGAACTCTGGGGCCAACGTCCTGACTTTC. Its translation is CASSDEYGRNSGANVLTF.

For the CDR3, the DNA is TGTGCCAGCAGCCAAAGCGGGAGGGCCGTCACAGATACGCAGTATTTT. Translation gives CASSQSGRAVTDTQYF. The rearrangement links TRBV3-1 (or the pseudogene TRBV3-2) to TRBJ2-3, with TRBD2 matching 10 bases. The CDR3 loop spans 16 amino acids. V lost 2 bases, J lost 2 bases, and 4 bases stayed unmatched. CDR1 LGHDT and CDR2 YNNKEL come from the germline V gene (reference sequence).

The chain combines TRBV30 with TRBJ1-2, with D unclear. Trimming pared 1 base from V and 7 bases from J, leaving 7 bases between. The CDR3 loop spans 11 amino acids. CDR1 is GTSNPN, CDR2 SVGIG, per germline (reference sequence). In DNA form, the CDR3 reads TGTGCCTGGAGTGCCCCTTCTGGCTACACCTTC. Residues: CAWSAPSGYTF.

The chain employs TRBV30 and TRBJ2-7; TRBD2 aligns across 8 bases. The V segment lost 4 bases and the J segment 12 bases; nucleotides outside the gene matches: 8. The CDR3 has 11 residues. The germline V gene has CDR1 GTSNPN and CDR2 SVGIG (reference sequence). The CDR3 is CAWTDGGVLYF. For the CDR3, the DNA is TGTGCCTGGACCGACGGGGGGGTACTGTACTTC.

The V and J genes are TRBV3-1 (or the pseudogene TRBV3-2) and TRBJ1-2; D ambiguous. The germline V gene encodes CDR1 LGHDT and CDR2 YNNKEL (reference sequence). This CDR3 contains 15 residues. The V and J ends lost 0 bases and 1 base respectively, with 9 bases between them. The CDR3 DNA reads TGTGCCAGCAGCCAAGATTTGTACGGTAACTATGGCTACACCTTC. As protein: CASSQDLYGNYGYTF.

The gene calls are TRBV5-4 and TRBJ2-1; D ambiguous. The V gene's germline CDR1 is SGHNT and CDR2 YYREEE (reference sequence). Trimming removed 4 bases from V and 4 bases from J, with 12 bases in between. The CDR3 has 14 residues. The CDR3 DNA is TGTGCCAGCAGCCAATATGCCAGGTACAATGAGCAGTTCTTC. It encodes CASSQYARYNEQFF.

This clone was detected once. Other DNA sequences in the same sample also yield this CDR3. The rearrangement links TRBV5-1 to TRBJ1-2; D may be TRBD1 (5 bases). Trimming took off 2 bases at V and 2 bases at J, with 7 bases between the two ends. CDR1 SGHRS and CDR2 YFSETQ come from the germline V gene. This CDR3 has 13 residues. Here the CDR3 reads CASSLRGNYGYTF. Here the CDR3 DNA reads TGCGCCAGCAGCTTAAGGGGCAACTATGGCTACACCTTC.

V and J are TRBV6-6 and TRBJ2-7; 7 bases align to TRBD2. The CDR3 has 16 amino acids. V lost 0 bases, J lost 5 bases, and 10 bases stayed unmatched. CDR1 and CDR2 from the germline V gene are MNHNY and SVGAGI (reference sequence). CDR3 bases: TGTGCCAGCAGTTACTCGATGGACGGGAGGTCGGACGAGCAGTACTTC. Amino acid sequence: CASSYSMDGRSDEQYF.

The gene calls are TRBV6-6 and TRBJ1-1; tentative D call: TRBD1 (5 bases). V lost 7 bases, J lost 0 bases, and 15 bases lay in between. CDR1 and CDR2 from the germline V gene are MNHNY and SVGAGI (reference sequence). This CDR3 has 15 amino acids. In nucleotides, the CDR3 is TGTGCCAGCATCCTACGGTGGGGCCTGAACACTGAAGCTTTCTTT. Translation gives CASILRWGLNTEAFF.

CDR3 region: CATSQGQTDTQYF. CDR3 nucleotide sequence: TGTGCCACCAGCCAGGGTCAAACAGATACGCAGTATTTT. The V and J genes are TRBV15 and TRBJ2-3; tentative D call: TRBD1 (5 bases). V lost 5 bases and J lost 3, with 9 bases in between. The germline gives CDR1 LNHNV, CDR2 YYDKDF (reference sequence). This CDR3 spans 13 amino acids.

The J gene is TRBJ2-3, the V gene TRBV20-1, with 10 bases lining up with TRBD2. The V and J ends lost 3 bases and 2 bases, in that order; junction bases with no gene match: 5. From germline, CDR1 is DFQATT and CDR2 SNEGSKA (reference sequence). CDR3 size: 15 residues. The CDR3 protein is CSASRLAGVTDTQYF. CDR3 nucleotides: TGCAGTGCTAGTCGCCTAGCGGGGGTCACAGATACGCAGTATTTT.

This chain links TRBV2 with TRBJ2-5, with TRBD1 matching 8 bases. Per germline, CDR1 SNHLY and CDR2 FYNNEI. V was pared by 2 bases and J by 3 bases, with 8 bases of the junction left unmatched. The CDR3 length is 16 residues. CDR3 amino acids: CASSETSTGAKETQYF. CDR3 bases: TGTGCCAGCAGTGAAACCTCGACAGGGGCGAAAGAGACCCAGTACTTC.

The chain employs TRBV13 and TRBJ2-5; TRBD1 is a possible D gene (5 bases). In germline, CDR1 is PRHDT, CDR2 FYEKMQ (reference sequence). Trimming cost V 2 bases and J 7 bases, with 14 bases left between them. This CDR3 is 14 amino acids long. In nucleotides, the CDR3 is TGTGCCAGCAGCTTATTGTCAGGGTTAAGGACCCAGTACTTC. Translated, it gives CASSLLSGLRTQYF.

Remarks on this clone: A read error may account for a junction end that differs from germline. This sequence joins TRBV6-1 and TRBJ1-1; 9 positions agree with TRBD1. CDR1 MNHNS and CDR2 SASEGT come from the germline V gene. This CDR3 has 11 residues. DNA of the CDR3: TGTGCCAGCAGTGAAGAGGGACAGGGACATTTT. As protein: CASSEEGQGHF.

This chain joins TRBV7-3 and TRBJ1-1, with a tentative D call TRBD1 (6 bases). The germline gives CDR1 SGHTA, CDR2 FQGTGA. V lost 5 bases, J lost 0 bases, and 16 bases lay in between. CDR3 size: 16 residues. CDR3 in DNA: TGTGCCAGCAGCCCTTCACAGGGTTGGGTGAACACTGAAGCTTTCTTT. This gives the protein CASSPSQGWVNTEAFF.

CDR3 coding DNA: TGTGCCAGCAGCCAAAGTCAGGGGCACACTGAAGCTTTCTTT. Translated, it gives CASSQSQGHTEAFF. This sequence joins TRBV14 and TRBJ1-1, with TRBD1 as a possible D gene (6 bases). This CDR3 is built from 14 residues. Germline V CDR1 and CDR2: SGHDN, FVKESK. Trimming removed 2 bases at V and 3 bases at J, with 10 bases between.

V and J are TRBV24-1 and TRBJ2-7, with 12 bases aligning to TRBD2. Trimming removed 5 bases from V and 3 bases from J; junction bases left unmatched: 4. Germline V CDR1 and CDR2: KGHDR, SFDVKD. CDR3 length equals 15 residues. The CDR3 DNA sequence: TGTGCCACCAGTGGCGGGACTAGCGGGTTCTACGAGCAGTACTTC. This translates into CATSGGTSGFYEQYF.

This clone was recorded once. The rearrangement joins TRBV7-8 to TRBJ1-3; 8 bases line up with TRBD1. Germline V gives CDR1 SGHVS, CDR2 FQNEAQ. Germline trimming cut 5 bases from V and 0 bases from J; bases unmatched to any gene: 6. This CDR3 has 16 amino acids. CDR3 region: CASSTQGASSGNTIYF. The CDR3 DNA is TGTGCCAGCAGCACGCAGGGGGCCTCCTCTGGAAACACCATATATTTT.